These 22 T cell receptor beta chains share one sample of origin, sequenced in a study of CD8 T cells in ankylosing spondylitis. Study outcomes and limitations: Ankylosing spondylitis blood appeared to carry a characteristic TCR beta motif of roughly eight highly homologous variants.

TCRdb used MiXCR to reprocess the 5' RACE reads, holding one entry per CDR3 protein. Among a few hundred thousand distinct CDR3 sequences, less than 9.5% were seen once, and the ten largest hold just over 14%. No cognate antigen is known for these TCRs. Sequencing used blood, either unsorted or a sorted T cell fraction (not recorded which). These receptors came from a male donor with ankylosing spondylitis.

This clonotype has more than one count but fewer than ten. The chain links TRBV11-1 to TRBJ2-1, with 10 bases fitting TRBD1. From germline, CDR1 is SGHAT and CDR2 FQDESV (reference sequence). The CDR3 is 17 residues long. V was pared by 0 bases and J by 2 bases, with 4 bases of the junction left unmatched. The CDR3 nucleotides are TGTGCCAGCAGCTTAGCGCCCGGACAGGGGGCCTACAATGAGCAGTTCTTC. This encodes CASSLAPGQGAYNEQFF.

V usage is TRBV4-2 and J usage is TRBJ1-5; unclear D gene. The CDR3 contains 17 residues. V was clipped by 0 bases and J by 0 bases, with 12 bases between them. Germline V CDR1 and CDR2: LGHNA, YNFKEQ. CDR3 nucleotide sequence: TGTGCCAGCAGCCAAGAAAACTCCTACCATAGCAATCAGCCCCAGCATTTT. The encoded protein is CASSQENSYHSNQPQHF.

Many counts were recorded for this clonotype. The rearrangement links TRBV5-1 to TRBJ2-2; D unresolved. Trimming stripped 4 bases from V and 1 base from J, with 14 bases between. The germline gives CDR1 SGHRS, CDR2 YFSETQ. This CDR3 is built from 16 residues. Here the CDR3 reads CASSRHETGNTGELFF. The CDR3 DNA reads TGCGCCAGCAGCAGACATGAGACCGGGAACACCGGGGAGCTGTTTTTT.

This clonotype has a count of ten or more. In DNA form, the CDR3 reads TGCGCCAGCAGCTTGGACAGGGTCGGCCCAAGCACAGATACGCAGTATTTT. Protein: CASSLDRVGPSTDTQYF. The chain recombines TRBV5-1 with TRBJ2-3; weak D call: TRBD1 (6 bases). CDR1 SGHRS and CDR2 YFSETQ come from the germline V gene. The V and J ends lost 0 bases and 0 bases respectively, with 14 bases between them. The length of the CDR3 is 17 residues.

This clonotype was detected many times. V usage is TRBV6-1 and J usage is TRBJ2-1, with D tentatively TRBD2 (5 bases). Germline V gene sequence: CDR1 MNHNS, CDR2 SASEGT. Trimming left V 6 bases short and J 0 bases short, with 15 bases between. CDR3 length: 16 amino acids. DNA for the CDR3: TGTGCCAGCAGCCGGGGAGCGAAGAGCTCCTACAATGAGCAGTTCTTC. Translating it yields CASSRGAKSSYNEQFF.

This chain uses TRBV7-2 with TRBJ2-4; 10 bases agree with TRBD2. Losses at the gene ends were 5 bases for V and 2 bases for J; bases not matched to a gene: 9. Germline lookup yields CDR1 SGHTA and CDR2 FQGNSA. The CDR3 is made up of 17 amino acids. The CDR3 sequence: CASSDSGTSVPKNIQYF. The DNA of the CDR3 is TGTGCCAGCAGCGACTCTGGGACTAGCGTGCCCAAAAACATTCAGTACTTC.

This clonotype has a count of ten or more. V usage is TRBV10-3 and J usage is TRBJ2-3; 14 nucleotides agree with TRBD2. Germline CDR1 and CDR2: ENHRY and SYGVKD. The CDR3 has 19 residues. V lost 6 bases and J lost 1; bases outside the gene matches: 12. The CDR3: CAISEGLAGVDFGTDTQYF. DNA of the CDR3: TGTGCCATCAGCGAGGGACTAGCGGGAGTGGATTTCGGCACAGATACGCAGTATTTT.

This clonotype was counted at least ten times. The chain has TRBV5-1 and TRBJ2-1; possibly TRBD1 for D (6 bases). The CDR3 extends over 13 amino acids. V was shortened by 4 bases and J by 13 bases, with 18 bases between the two germline ends. Germline CDR1 is SGHRS and CDR2 is YFSETQ. The CDR3, as DNA: TGCGCCAGCAGCCTTCAACAGGGTTTCCCACAGTTCTTC. Encoded protein: CASSLQQGFPQFF.

V gene TRBV29-1 combines with J gene TRBJ2-6; tentatively, D is TRBD2 (7 bases). Per germline, CDR1 SQVTM and CDR2 ANQGSEA. V lost 0 bases, J lost 3 bases, and 12 bases lay in between. The CDR3 is 16 residues long. CDR3: CSVEEGGAGGANVLTF. The DNA of the CDR3 is TGCAGCGTTGAAGAAGGGGGGGCAGGTGGGGCCAACGTCCTGACTTTC.

This clonotype was detected many times. The rearrangement joins TRBV11-2 to TRBJ2-1; D is perhaps TRBD2 (5 bases). Trimming took 0 bases from V and 12 from J, leaving 12 bases between them. This CDR3 has 13 amino acids. Germline CDR1 SGHAT, CDR2 FQNNGV. The CDR3 sequence: CASSLDRLALQFF. CDR3 nucleotide sequence: TGTGCCAGCAGCTTAGATCGGCTAGCTTTGCAGTTCTTC.

This clonotype was detected a few times. Its ends do not fully match the called genes, so a read error is possible. The genes are TRBV11-2 and TRBJ2-3; possibly TRBD1 or TRBD2 for D (6 bases each). The germline V gene has CDR1 SGHAT and CDR2 FQNNGV. The CDR3 has 15 amino acids. CDR3 DNA sequence: TGTGCCAGCAGCTTAGATATCGGGGGCACAAATACGCAGTATTTT. Translating gives CASSLDIGGTNTQYF. The full variable domain, its missing parts supplied by reference TRBV11-2 and TRBJ2-3, is EAGVAQSPRYKIIEKRQSVAFWCNPISGHATLYWYQQILGQGPKLLIQFQNNGVVDDSQLPKDRFSAERLKGVDSTLKIQPAKLEDSAVYLCASSLDIGGTNTQYFGPGTRLTVL.

The gene calls are TRBV6-2 or TRBV6-3 and TRBJ2-6; D might be TRBD1 (6 bases). CDR3 length: 16 amino acids. Per germline, CDR1 MNHEY and CDR2 SVGEGT. V lost 8 bases to trimming and J lost 0 bases, with 14 bases between them. The DNA for the CDR3 is TGTGCCAGCTGGGGGCAGTTCTCCTCTGGGGCCAACGTCCTGACTTTC. Amino acids: CASWGQFSSGANVLTF.

This clonotype was observed a few times. The chain recombines TRBV20-1 with TRBJ2-1, with D uncertain. From germline, CDR1 is DFQATT and CDR2 SNEGSKA (reference sequence). The V and J ends lost 0 bases and 0 bases respectively, with 12 bases between them. The CDR3 has 16 residues. As DNA, the CDR3 is TGCAGTGCTAGAGATAGTGGGATCAGCTCCTACAATGAGCAGTTCTTC. Protein sequence: CSARDSGISSYNEQFF.

This clonotype was observed a few times. The rearrangement joins TRBV7-2 to TRBJ1-5, with 11 bases aligning to TRBD1. The CDR3 is made up of 15 amino acids. The junction had 5 bases not matched to a gene; V was cut back by 3 bases and J by 7 bases. Germline V gene lookup returns CDR1 SGHTA and CDR2 FQGNSA. The CDR3 nucleotides are TGTGCCAGCAGCTTTGGACAGGGGGCAGGCCAGCCCCAGCATTTT. Protein: CASSFGQGAGQPQHF.

In this sample, this clonotype turned up many times. CDR3 coding DNA: TGCGCCAGCAGCCAAGACCCGGCCACAAGGCAGCCCCAGCATTTT. This codes for CASSQDPATRQPQHF. J is TRBJ1-5 and V is TRBV4-1; D is uncertain. CDR1 MGHRA and CDR2 YSYEKL come from the germline V gene. Trimming took 0 bases from V and 7 from J, leaving 13 bases between them. This CDR3 has 15 residues.

The chain links TRBV10-3 to TRBJ2-1; TRBD2 matches 10 bases. Germline CDR1 and CDR2: ENHRY and SYGVKD. The J segment lost 7 bases and the V segment lost 8 bases, leaving 8 bases of the junction unmatched. This CDR3 contains 14 residues. DNA of the CDR3: TGTGCCATCGGGACTAGCGTACTGACAAATGAGCAGTTCTTC. Residues: CAIGTSVLTNEQFF.

This clonotype was recorded many times. The J gene is TRBJ2-1, the V gene TRBV12-3 or TRBV12-4; D gene unclear. V was shortened by 6 bases and J by 0 bases, with 6 bases between the two germline ends. The CDR3 runs 13 residues. The CDR3 reads CASSSSSYNEQFF. CDR3 sequence (DNA): TGTGCCAGCAGCTCTAGCTCCTACAATGAGCAGTTCTTC.

This clonotype was detected ten times or more. The J gene is TRBJ2-2, the V gene TRBV24-1; D is undetermined. Germline CDR1 KGHDR, CDR2 SFDVKD. Trimming removed 4 bases at V and 0 bases at J, with 8 bases between. The CDR3 loop spans 15 amino acids. Written as DNA, the CDR3 is TGTGCCACCAGTGAGTCTACAGCGAACACCGGGGAGCTGTTTTTT. Its translation is CATSESTANTGELFF.

V usage is TRBV30 and J usage is TRBJ1-2; D ambiguous. The CDR3 totals 13 residues. Per the germline V gene, CDR1 is GTSNPN and CDR2 is SVGIG (reference sequence). The V gene lost 0 bases and the J gene lost 6 bases, with 11 bases spanning the gap. The CDR3 loop reads CAWSVNPVDGYTF. CDR3 DNA sequence: TGTGCCTGGAGTGTAAACCCGGTTGATGGCTACACCTTC.

This clonotype was seen only a few times. The chain joins TRBV19 to TRBJ1-1; 9 nucleotides agree with TRBD1. The CDR3 has 15 amino acids. Germline V lookup: CDR1 LNHDA, CDR2 SQIVND (reference sequence). The trim removed 10 bases at V and 1 base at J, leaving 10 bases unmatched. The CDR3 spells CAIKDRGRGNTEAFF. For the CDR3, the DNA is TGTGCCATCAAGGACAGGGGACGGGGGAACACTGAAGCTTTCTTT.

The chain recombines TRBV3-1 with TRBJ2-1; 10 bases agree with TRBD2. J lost 9 bases, V lost 0 bases, and 8 bases had no gene match. The CDR3 consists of 16 residues. Germline V gene sequence: CDR1 LGHDT, CDR2 YNNKEL (reference sequence). The CDR3 sequence is CASSQEASGSSAEQFF. DNA for the CDR3: TGTGCCAGCAGCCAAGAGGCTAGCGGGAGTTCGGCTGAGCAGTTCTTC.

This clonotype showed up just a few times. The chain combines TRBV19 with TRBJ2-1; 12 bases are a match to TRBD2. CDR3 length equals 15 residues. Germline loops: CDR1 LNHDA, CDR2 SQIVND (reference sequence). Trimming cost V 3 bases and J 8 bases; bases outside gene matches: 5. The DNA of the CDR3 is TGTGCCAGTAGTATGTCTAGCGGGAGGGGCGATGAGCAGTTCTTC. Its protein is CASSMSSGRGDEQFF. Drawing the rest from reference TRBV19 and TRBJ2-1, the complete variable domain is DGGITQSPKYLFRKEGQNVTLSCEQNLNHDAMYWYRQDPGQGLRLIYYSQIVNDFQKGDIAEGYSVSREKKESFPLTVTSAQKNPTAFYLCASSMSSGRGDEQFFGPGTRLTVL.